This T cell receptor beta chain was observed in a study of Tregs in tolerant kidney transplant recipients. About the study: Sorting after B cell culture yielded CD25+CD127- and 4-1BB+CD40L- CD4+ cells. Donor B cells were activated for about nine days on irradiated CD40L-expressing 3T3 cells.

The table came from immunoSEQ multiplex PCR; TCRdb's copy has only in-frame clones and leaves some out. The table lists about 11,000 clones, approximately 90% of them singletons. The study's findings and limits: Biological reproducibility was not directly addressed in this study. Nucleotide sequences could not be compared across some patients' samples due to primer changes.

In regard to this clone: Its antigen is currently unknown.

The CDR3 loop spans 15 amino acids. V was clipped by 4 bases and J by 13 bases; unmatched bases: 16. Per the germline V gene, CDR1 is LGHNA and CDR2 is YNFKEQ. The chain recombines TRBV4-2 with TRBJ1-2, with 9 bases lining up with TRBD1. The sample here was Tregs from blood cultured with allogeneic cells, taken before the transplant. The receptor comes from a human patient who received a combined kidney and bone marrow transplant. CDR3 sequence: CASSPSMHTGGAFTF. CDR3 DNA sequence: TGTGCCAGCAGCCCCAGCATGCATACAGGGGGCGCTTTCACCTTC.